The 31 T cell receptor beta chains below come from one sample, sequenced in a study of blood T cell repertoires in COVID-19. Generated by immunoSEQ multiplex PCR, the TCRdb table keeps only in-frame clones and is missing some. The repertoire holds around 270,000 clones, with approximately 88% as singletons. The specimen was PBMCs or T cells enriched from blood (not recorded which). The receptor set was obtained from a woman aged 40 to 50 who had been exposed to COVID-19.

CDR3 region: CASSSSGGAIPPDTQYF. The CDR3, as DNA: TGTGCCAGCAGCTCTAGCGGGGGGGCCATCCCCCCAGATACGCAGTATTTT. This chain connects TRBV4-2 to TRBJ2-3; 12 nucleotides align to TRBD2. Germline-derived CDR1 and CDR2 are LGHNA and YNFKEQ. V lost 5 bases to trimming and J lost 4 bases; unmatched junction nucleotides: 10. CDR3 length equals 17 residues.

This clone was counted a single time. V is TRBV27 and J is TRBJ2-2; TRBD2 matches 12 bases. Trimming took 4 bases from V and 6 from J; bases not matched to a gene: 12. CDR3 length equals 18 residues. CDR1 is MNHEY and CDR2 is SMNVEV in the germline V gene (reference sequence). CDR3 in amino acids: CASSSLTSGGPLAGELFF. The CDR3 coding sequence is TGTGCCAGCAGTTCCCTAACTAGCGGGGGGCCACTCGCCGGGGAGCTGTTTTTT.

As DNA, the CDR3 is TGTGCCAGCAGTCCGGACAGCAACTATGGCTACACCTTC. Translation: CASSPDSNYGYTF. This chain joins TRBV12-3 or TRBV12-4 and TRBJ1-2, with D possibly TRBD1 on 6 matching bases. V was cut by 5 bases and J by 2 bases, with 9 bases left in between. The CDR3 totals 13 residues.

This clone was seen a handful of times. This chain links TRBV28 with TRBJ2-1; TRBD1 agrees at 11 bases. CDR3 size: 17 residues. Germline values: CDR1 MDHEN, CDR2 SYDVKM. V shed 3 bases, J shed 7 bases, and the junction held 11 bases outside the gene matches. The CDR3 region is CASSFILRTGGLNEQFF. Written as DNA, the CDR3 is TGTGCCAGCAGTTTTATCCTCCGGACAGGGGGCTTAAATGAGCAGTTCTTC.

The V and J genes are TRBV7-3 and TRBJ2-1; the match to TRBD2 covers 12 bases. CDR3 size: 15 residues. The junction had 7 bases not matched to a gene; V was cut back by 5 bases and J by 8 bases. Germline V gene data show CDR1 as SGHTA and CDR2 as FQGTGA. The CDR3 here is CASSHRLAGVDEQFF. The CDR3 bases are TGTGCCAGCAGCCACCGACTAGCGGGAGTAGATGAGCAGTTCTTC.

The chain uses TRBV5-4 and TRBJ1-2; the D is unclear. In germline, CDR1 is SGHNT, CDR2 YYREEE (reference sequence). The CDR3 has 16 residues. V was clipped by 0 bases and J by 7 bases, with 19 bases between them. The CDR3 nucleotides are TGTGCCAGCAGCTTGGAAGTGACTGGGTATTTGGCTGGCTACACCTTC. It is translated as CASSLEVTGYLAGYTF.

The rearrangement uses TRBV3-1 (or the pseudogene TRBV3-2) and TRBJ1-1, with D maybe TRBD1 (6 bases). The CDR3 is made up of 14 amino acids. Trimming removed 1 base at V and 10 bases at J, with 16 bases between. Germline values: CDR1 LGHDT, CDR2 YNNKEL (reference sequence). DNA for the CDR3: TGTGCCAGCAGCCAAGGGAATACAGGGTCGCGAGCTTTCTTT. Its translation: CASSQGNTGSRAFF.

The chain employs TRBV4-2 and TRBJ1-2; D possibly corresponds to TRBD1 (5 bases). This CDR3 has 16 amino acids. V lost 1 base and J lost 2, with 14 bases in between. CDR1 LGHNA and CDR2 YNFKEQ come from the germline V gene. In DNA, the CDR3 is TGTGCCAGCAGCCAAGCCTGGAGACAGACGAACTATGGCTACACCTTC. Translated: CASSQAWRQTNYGYTF.

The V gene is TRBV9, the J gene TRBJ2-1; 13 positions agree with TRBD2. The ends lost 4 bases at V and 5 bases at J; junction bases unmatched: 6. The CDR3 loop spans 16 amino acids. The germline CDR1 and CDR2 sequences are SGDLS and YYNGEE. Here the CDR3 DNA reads TGTGCCAGCAGCTCCCGACTAGCGGGGGGCCACAATGAGCAGTTCTTC. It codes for CASSSRLAGGHNEQFF.

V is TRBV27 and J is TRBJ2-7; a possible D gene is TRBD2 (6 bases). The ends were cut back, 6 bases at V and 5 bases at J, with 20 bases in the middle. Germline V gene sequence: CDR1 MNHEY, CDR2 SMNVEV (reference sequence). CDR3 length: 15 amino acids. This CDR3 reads CASSPYRDSQNEQYV. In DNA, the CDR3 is TGTGCCAGCAGCCCCTACCGGGACTCCCAAAACGAGCAGTACGTC.

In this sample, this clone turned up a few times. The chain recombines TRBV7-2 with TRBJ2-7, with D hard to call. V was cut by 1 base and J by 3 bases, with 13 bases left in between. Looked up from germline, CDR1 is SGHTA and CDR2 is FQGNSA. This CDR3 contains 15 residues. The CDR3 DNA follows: TGTGCCAGCAGCTTAGAATTCGGGTCCCACTACGAGCAGTACGTC. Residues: CASSLEFGSHYEQYV.

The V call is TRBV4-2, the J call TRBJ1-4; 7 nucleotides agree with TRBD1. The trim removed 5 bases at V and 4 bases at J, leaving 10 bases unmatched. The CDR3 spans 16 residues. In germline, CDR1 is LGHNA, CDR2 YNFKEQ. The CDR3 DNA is TGTGCCAGCAGCGCCGGGACAGTTAGCCTTAATGAAAAACTGTTTTTT. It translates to CASSAGTVSLNEKLFF.

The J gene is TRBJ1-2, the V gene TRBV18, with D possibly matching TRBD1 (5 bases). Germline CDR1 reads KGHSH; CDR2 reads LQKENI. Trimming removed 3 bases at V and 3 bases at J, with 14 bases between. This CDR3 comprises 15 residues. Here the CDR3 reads CASSPIAGPHYGYTF. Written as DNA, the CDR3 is TGTGCCAGCTCACCCATAGCAGGGCCCCACTATGGCTACACCTTC.

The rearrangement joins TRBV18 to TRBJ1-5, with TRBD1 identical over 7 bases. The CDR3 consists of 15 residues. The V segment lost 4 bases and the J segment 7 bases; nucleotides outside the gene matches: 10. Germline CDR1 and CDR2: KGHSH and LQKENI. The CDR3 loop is CASSRLQGLDQPQHF. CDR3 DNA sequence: TGTGCCAGCTCACGGCTACAGGGGTTGGACCAGCCCCAGCATTTT.

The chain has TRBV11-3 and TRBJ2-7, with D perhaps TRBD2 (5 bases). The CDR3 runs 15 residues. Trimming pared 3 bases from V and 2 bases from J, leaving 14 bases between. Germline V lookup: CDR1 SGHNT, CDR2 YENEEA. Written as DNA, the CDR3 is TGTGCCAGCAGCTTCGGACTTCGCTCCCCCTACGAGCAGTACGTC. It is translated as CASSFGLRSPYEQYV.

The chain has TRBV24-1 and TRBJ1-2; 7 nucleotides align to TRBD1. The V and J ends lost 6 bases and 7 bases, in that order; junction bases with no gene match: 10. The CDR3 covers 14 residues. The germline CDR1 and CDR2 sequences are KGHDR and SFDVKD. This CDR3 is CATSPSHRGSGYTF. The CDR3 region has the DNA TGTGCCACCAGTCCATCCCACAGGGGTAGTGGCTACACCTTC.

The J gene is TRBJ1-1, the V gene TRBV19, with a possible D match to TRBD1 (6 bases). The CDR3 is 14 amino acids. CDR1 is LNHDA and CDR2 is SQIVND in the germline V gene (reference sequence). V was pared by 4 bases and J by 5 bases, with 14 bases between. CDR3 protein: CASSSRGARTEAFF. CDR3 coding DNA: TGTGCCAGTAGTAGCCGGGGGGCAAGGACTGAAGCTTTCTTT.

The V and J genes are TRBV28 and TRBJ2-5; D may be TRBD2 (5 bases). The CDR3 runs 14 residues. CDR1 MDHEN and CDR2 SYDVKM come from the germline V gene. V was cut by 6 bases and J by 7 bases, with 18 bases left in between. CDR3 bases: TGTGCCAGCAGAACAATTGGGCCAGAGGGGACCCAGTACTTC. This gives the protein CASRTIGPEGTQYF.

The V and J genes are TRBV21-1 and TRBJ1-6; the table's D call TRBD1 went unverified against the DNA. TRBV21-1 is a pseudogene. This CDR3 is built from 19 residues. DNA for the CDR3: TGTGCCAGCAACCCAACCACTCTATCGGACAGGGGTAGTAATTCACCCCTCCACTTT. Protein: CASNPTTLSDRGSNSPLHF.

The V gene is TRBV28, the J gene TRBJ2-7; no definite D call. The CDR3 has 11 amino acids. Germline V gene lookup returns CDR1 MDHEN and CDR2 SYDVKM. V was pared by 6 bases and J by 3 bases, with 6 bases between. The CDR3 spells CASRLFYEQYF. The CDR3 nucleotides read TGTGCCAGCAGACTTTTCTACGAGCAGTACTTC.

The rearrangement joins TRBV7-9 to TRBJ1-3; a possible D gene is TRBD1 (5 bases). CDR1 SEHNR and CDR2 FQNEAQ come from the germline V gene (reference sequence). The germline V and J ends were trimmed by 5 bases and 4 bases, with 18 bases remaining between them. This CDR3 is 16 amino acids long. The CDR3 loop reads CASSTQQGMVGNTIYF. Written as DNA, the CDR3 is TGTGCCAGCAGCACCCAGCAGGGAATGGTGGGAAACACCATATATTTT.

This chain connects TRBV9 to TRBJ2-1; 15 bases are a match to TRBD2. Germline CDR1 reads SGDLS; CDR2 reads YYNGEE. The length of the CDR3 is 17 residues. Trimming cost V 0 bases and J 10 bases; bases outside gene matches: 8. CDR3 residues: CASSVARTSGGASEQFF. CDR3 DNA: TGTGCCAGCAGCGTAGCTAGGACTAGCGGGGGGGCTTCCGAGCAGTTCTTC.

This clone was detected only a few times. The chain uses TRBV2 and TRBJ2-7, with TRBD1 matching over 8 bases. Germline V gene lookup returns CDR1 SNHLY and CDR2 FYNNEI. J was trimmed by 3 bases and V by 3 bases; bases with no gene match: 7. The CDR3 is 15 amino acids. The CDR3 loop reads CASSEAGGAGYEQYF. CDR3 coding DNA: TGTGCCAGCAGTGAGGCAGGGGGCGCGGGCTACGAGCAGTACTTC.

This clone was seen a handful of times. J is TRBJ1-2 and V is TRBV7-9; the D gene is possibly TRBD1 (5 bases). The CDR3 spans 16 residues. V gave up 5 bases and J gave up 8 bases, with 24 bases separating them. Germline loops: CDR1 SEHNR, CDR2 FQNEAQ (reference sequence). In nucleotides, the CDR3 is TGTGCCAGCAGCCTGGGAACCGGGACTTCCCGGGACGGCTACACCTTC. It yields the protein CASSLGTGTSRDGYTF.

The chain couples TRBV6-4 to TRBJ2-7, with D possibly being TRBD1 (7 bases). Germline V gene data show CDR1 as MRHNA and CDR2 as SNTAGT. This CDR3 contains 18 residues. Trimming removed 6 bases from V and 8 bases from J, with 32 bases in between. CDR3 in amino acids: CASRGRLFQGDCTLKQYF. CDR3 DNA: TGTGCCAGCAGAGGGAGACTCTTCCAGGGGGACTGCACTCTCAAGCAGTACTTC.

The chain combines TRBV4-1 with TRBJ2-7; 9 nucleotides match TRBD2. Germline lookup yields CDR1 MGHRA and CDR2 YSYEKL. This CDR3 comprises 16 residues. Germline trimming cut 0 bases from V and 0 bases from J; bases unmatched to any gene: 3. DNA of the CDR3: TGCGCCAGCAGCCAAGAGACGACTAGCGGCTCCTACGAGCAGTACTTC. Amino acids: CASSQETTSGSYEQYF.

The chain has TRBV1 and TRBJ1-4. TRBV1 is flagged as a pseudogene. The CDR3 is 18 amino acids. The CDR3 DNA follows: TGCACCAGCAGCCAAATTTACGGGGCTCCCGGGACTTATGAAAAACTGTTTTTT. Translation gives CTSSQIYGAPGTYEKLFF.

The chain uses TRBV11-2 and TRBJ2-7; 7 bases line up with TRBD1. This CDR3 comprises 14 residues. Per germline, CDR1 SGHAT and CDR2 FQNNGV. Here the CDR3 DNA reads TGTGCCAGCAGCTTAGGCGTGACAGGGCACGACCAGTACGTC. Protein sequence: CASSLGVTGHDQYV.

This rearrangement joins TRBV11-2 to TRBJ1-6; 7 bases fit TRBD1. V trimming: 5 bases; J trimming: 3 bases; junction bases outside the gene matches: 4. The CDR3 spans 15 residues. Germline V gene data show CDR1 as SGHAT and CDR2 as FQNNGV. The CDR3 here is CASSPRTGYNSPLHF. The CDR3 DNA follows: TGTGCCAGCAGCCCTCGGACAGGCTATAATTCACCCCTCCACTTT.

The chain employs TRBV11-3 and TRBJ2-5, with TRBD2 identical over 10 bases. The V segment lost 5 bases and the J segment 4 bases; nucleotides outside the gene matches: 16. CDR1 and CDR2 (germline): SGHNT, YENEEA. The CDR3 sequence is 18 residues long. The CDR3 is CASSQLTASGRKLETQYF. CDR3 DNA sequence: TGTGCCAGCAGCCAATTAACGGCTAGCGGGAGAAAGCTAGAGACCCAGTACTTC.

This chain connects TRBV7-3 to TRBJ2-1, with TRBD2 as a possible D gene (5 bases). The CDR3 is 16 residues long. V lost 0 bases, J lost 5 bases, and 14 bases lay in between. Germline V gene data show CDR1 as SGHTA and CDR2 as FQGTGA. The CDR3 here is CASSLTGPRGHNEQFF. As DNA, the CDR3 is TGTGCCAGCAGCTTAACGGGCCCCCGAGGGCACAATGAGCAGTTCTTC.